A selection of T cell receptor beta chains follows, all from one sample in a study of T cell responses to AZD1222 COVID-19 vaccine. Measured with immunoSEQ multiplex PCR; TCRdb has only the in-frame clones, and not every one. Of about 110,000 clones in the sample, 70% to 90% are singletons; the top ten hold roughly 13%. The specimen comprised peripheral blood, sampled on day 0 of MenACWY control vaccination. Receptor source: an adult in good health. Each CDR3 is given with its conserved first and last residue. Fields, in order: D gene, V gene, clone size, J gene, CDR3 DNA, CDR3 protein. D genes are given only for firm matches. Size tells how often a clone was seen (once, few, many) or the class of an expanded clone, and some rows leave it out.

D gene: NA; V gene: TRBV18; clone size: NA; J gene: TRBJ1-5; CDR3 DNA: TGTGCCAGCTCACCGCAGGGAGACAATCAGCCCCAGCATTTT; CDR3 protein: CASSPQGDNQPQHF
D gene: NA; V gene: TRBV23-1; clone size: NA; J gene: TRBJ1-5; CDR3 DNA: TGCGCCAGCAGTCACTGGGGTAATCAGCCCCAGCATTTT; CDR3 protein: CASSHWGNQPQHF
D gene: NA; V gene: TRBV18; clone size: NA; J gene: TRBJ1-4; CDR3 DNA: TGTGCCAGCTCACCGGCGGGGGGAAATGAAAAACTGTTTTTT; CDR3 protein: CASSPAGGNEKLFF
D gene: NA; V gene: TRBV25-1; clone size: NA; J gene: TRBJ1-6; CDR3 DNA: TGTGCCAGCAGTCTACCCAGTCCGTATAATTCACCCCTCCACTTT; CDR3 protein: CASSLPSPYNSPLHF
D gene: NA; V gene: TRBV6-5; clone size: NA; J gene: TRBJ2-7; CDR3 DNA: TGTGCCAGCAGTTACTCACCCCAGGGGATCTACGAGCAGTACTTC; CDR3 protein: CASSYSPQGIYEQYF
D gene: TRBD1; V gene: TRBV5-1; clone size: NA; J gene: TRBJ2-5; CDR3 DNA: TGCGCCAGCAGCTTACAGGGGGCCGAAGAGACCCAGTACTTC; CDR3 protein: CASSLQGAEETQYF
D gene: NA; V gene: TRBV5-4; clone size: NA; J gene: TRBJ2-7; CDR3 DNA: TGTGCCAGCAGCTTGGGGGACCGACCCCCCTACGAGCAGTACTTC; CDR3 protein: CASSLGDRPPYEQYF
D gene: NA; V gene: TRBV7-9; clone size: NA; J gene: TRBJ2-3; CDR3 DNA: TGTGCCAGCAGCCAGAGCACAGATACGCAGTATTTT; CDR3 protein: CASSQSTDTQYF
D gene: TRBD2; V gene: TRBV7-8; clone size: NA; J gene: TRBJ2-5; CDR3 DNA: TGTGCCAGCAGCCCCAGACTAGCGGGAGGGGAGACCCAGTACTTC; CDR3 protein: CASSPRLAGGETQYF
D gene: NA; V gene: TRBV5-1; clone size: NA; J gene: TRBJ2-7; CDR3 DNA: TGCGCCAGCAGCTCGGCTCGCGGGGTTCCCGAGCAGTACTTC; CDR3 protein: CASSSARGVPEQYF
D gene: TRBD1; V gene: TRBV28; clone size: few; J gene: TRBJ2-7; CDR3 DNA: TGTGCCAGCAGTTCCCTTGACAGGGTTGAGTACTTC; CDR3 protein: CASSSLDRVEYF
D gene: NA; V gene: TRBV6-6; clone size: NA; J gene: TRBJ1-2; CDR3 DNA: TGTGCCAGCAGTCCCGGGCACAGATCCTATGGCTACACCTTC; CDR3 protein: CASSPGHRSYGYTF
D gene: NA; V gene: TRBV19; clone size: NA; J gene: TRBJ1-3; CDR3 DNA: TGTGCCAGTAAGGTGCAGATCTCTGGAAACACCATATATTTT; CDR3 protein: CASKVQISGNTIYF
D gene: NA; V gene: TRBV18; clone size: once; J gene: TRBJ1-4; CDR3 DNA: TGTGCCAGCTCACCAAGCACCAATGAAAAACTGTTTTTT; CDR3 protein: CASSPSTNEKLFF
D gene: TRBD2; V gene: TRBV15; clone size: NA; J gene: TRBJ2-7; CDR3 DNA: TGTGCCACCAGCAGAGACCTCCCGGGACTAGCGGGGTCTGTATCCTACGAGCAGTACTTC; CDR3 protein: CATSRDLPGLAGSVSYEQYF
D gene: TRBD1; V gene: TRBV27; clone size: NA; J gene: TRBJ2-4; CDR3 DNA: TGTGCCACGAACCCGACAGGGGAAAACATTCAGTACTTC; CDR3 protein: CATNPTGENIQYF
D gene: TRBD1; V gene: TRBV12-5; clone size: NA; J gene: TRBJ2-7; CDR3 DNA: TGTGCTAGTGGTTTGGTCCTAGACAGGGGGCCCTACGAGCAGTACTTC; CDR3 protein: CASGLVLDRGPYEQYF
D gene: TRBD1; V gene: TRBV11-2; clone size: NA; J gene: TRBJ2-7; CDR3 DNA: TGTGCCAGCAGCTCCACGGGTGGGACAGGGGAACCCTACGAGCAGTACTTC; CDR3 protein: CASSSTGGTGEPYEQYF
D gene: TRBD2; V gene: TRBV7-2; clone size: NA; J gene: TRBJ2-2; CDR3 DNA: TGTGCCAGCAGATTACCGGGACTAGCGGGAGCCGGGGAGCTGTTTTTT; CDR3 protein: CASRLPGLAGAGELFF
D gene: NA; V gene: TRBV6-5; clone size: NA; J gene: TRBJ1-6; CDR3 DNA: TGTGCCAGCAGCTATTCGTACAGGGTCAACTCACCCCTCCACTTT; CDR3 protein: CASSYSYRVNSPLHF
D gene: NA; V gene: TRBV4-3; clone size: NA; J gene: TRBJ1-1; CDR3 DNA: TGCGCCAGCAGGCCTCGGGACAATATGAACACTGAAGCTTTCTTT; CDR3 protein: CASRPRDNMNTEAFF
D gene: NA; V gene: TRBV5-1; clone size: NA; J gene: TRBJ1-4; CDR3 DNA: TGCGCCAGCAGCTTGGGTACGGCTAATGAAAAACTGTTTTTT; CDR3 protein: CASSLGTANEKLFF
D gene: NA; V gene: TRBV4-2; clone size: NA; J gene: TRBJ1-1; CDR3 DNA: TGTGCCAGCAGCCCCGAACCGAGAGATGAAGCTTTCTTT; CDR3 protein: CASSPEPRDEAFF
D gene: NA; V gene: TRBV5-8; clone size: NA; J gene: TRBJ2-2; CDR3 DNA: TGTGCCAGCAGCTTGGGGACAGCGGGCACCGGGGAGCTGTTTTTT; CDR3 protein: CASSLGTAGTGELFF
D gene: NA; V gene: TRBV5-6; clone size: NA; J gene: TRBJ2-5; CDR3 DNA: TGTGCCAGCAGCTTGGGAGACCCCGAAGAGACCCAGTACTTC; CDR3 protein: CASSLGDPEETQYF
D gene: NA; V gene: TRBV5-4; clone size: NA; J gene: TRBJ2-7; CDR3 DNA: TGTGCCAGCAATCTCGGGTGGATCCGCTCCTACGAGCAGTACTTC; CDR3 protein: CASNLGWIRSYEQYF
D gene: NA; V gene: TRBV4-3; clone size: NA; J gene: TRBJ1-1; CDR3 DNA: TGCGCCAGCAGCCGGGAGACGACCGCTGAAGCTTTCTTT; CDR3 protein: CASSRETTAEAFF
D gene: TRBD1; V gene: TRBV27; clone size: NA; J gene: TRBJ1-1; CDR3 DNA: TGTGCCAGCAGGTTTACAGGGGGGGGGATGAACACTGAAGCTTTCTTT; CDR3 protein: CASRFTGGGMNTEAFF
D gene: NA; V gene: TRBV7-2; clone size: once; J gene: TRBJ2-7; CDR3 DNA: TGTGCCAGCACGCCTTCAGGACGCCCCTACGAGCAGTACTTC; CDR3 protein: CASTPSGRPYEQYF
D gene: NA; V gene: TRBV14; clone size: NA; J gene: TRBJ2-5; CDR3 DNA: TGTGCCAGCAGCCAAGATGGGCCTACTCCCCAAGAGACCCAGTACTTC; CDR3 protein: CASSQDGPTPQETQYF
D gene: NA; V gene: TRBV7-2; clone size: few; J gene: TRBJ2-6; CDR3 DNA: TGTGCCAGCAGCTTAGGACTGGGGTCTGGGGCCAACGTCCTGACTTTC; CDR3 protein: CASSLGLGSGANVLTF
D gene: TRBD2; V gene: TRBV27; clone size: NA; J gene: TRBJ2-1; CDR3 DNA: TGTGCCAGCAGTTTACAGCGGGAGGGCCCTGACCACAATGAGCAGTTCTTC; CDR3 protein: CASSLQREGPDHNEQFF
D gene: NA; V gene: TRBV4-2; clone size: few; J gene: TRBJ1-2; CDR3 DNA: TGTGCCAGCAGCCAAGAGGCCGTGCAGAACTATGGCTACACCTTC; CDR3 protein: CASSQEAVQNYGYTF
D gene: NA; V gene: TRBV2; clone size: NA; J gene: TRBJ2-7; CDR3 DNA: TGTGCCAGCAGTGATTGGTCCGAGCAGTACTTC; CDR3 protein: CASSDWSEQYF
D gene: NA; V gene: TRBV4-1; clone size: once; J gene: TRBJ2-7; CDR3 DNA: TGCGCCAGCAGCCAAGATAGGAACACCTACGAGCAGTACTTC; CDR3 protein: CASSQDRNTYEQYF
D gene: TRBD1; V gene: TRBV5-1; clone size: NA; J gene: TRBJ2-5; CDR3 DNA: TGCGCCAGCAGCTTGGGAGGGGGACAGGGGACTCGAGAGACCCAGTACTTC; CDR3 protein: CASSLGGGQGTRETQYF
D gene: NA; V gene: TRBV7-8; clone size: NA; J gene: TRBJ1-5; CDR3 DNA: TGTGCCAGCAGCTTAGTTCCAGGCGTCCATCAGCCCCAGCATTTT; CDR3 protein: CASSLVPGVHQPQHF
D gene: NA; V gene: TRBV18; clone size: NA; J gene: TRBJ1-1; CDR3 DNA: TGTGCCAGCTCACTGACCTCAAGAGGGAACACTGAAGCTTTCTTT; CDR3 protein: CASSLTSRGNTEAFF
D gene: NA; V gene: TRBV2; clone size: NA; J gene: TRBJ2-3; CDR3 DNA: TGTGCCAGCAGTGATAGGGGGGAGTTGGAGTATTTT; CDR3 protein: CASSDRGELEYF
D gene: NA; V gene: TRBV7-2; clone size: NA; J gene: TRBJ2-5; CDR3 DNA: TGTGCCAGCAGCTTAGTCCTGGGAGGTGGCGGGGAGACCCAGTACTTC; CDR3 protein: CASSLVLGGGGETQYF